This TCR beta chain was profiled in a study of shared clonotypes between healthy human individuals. Points from the study as a whole: In contrast to clonotypes shared by all four donors, non-shared clonotypes had lower generation probabilities. Despite large depth, sorted-subset datasets appeared incompletely sequenced.

The length of the CDR3 is 15 residues. Germline-derived CDR1 and CDR2 are SGHAT and FQDESV (reference sequence). V gave up 5 bases and J gave up 3 bases; unmatched junction bases: 8. Worth noting for this clone: Its antigen is unidentified.

CD8 cells regarded as naive lacked CD45RO, were positively chosen for CCR7, and omitted terminally differentiated effector memory CD45RA+ cells. Generated by immunoSEQ multiplex PCR, the TCRdb table keeps only in-frame clones and is missing some. The sample has almost 700,000 clones; under 95% are singletons. The clonotype originates from a man aged 25-45 years in good health. The V and J genes are TRBV11-1 and TRBJ1-2; 8 positions agree with TRBD1. The sequenced sample consisted of naive CD8+ T cells sorted from blood. DNA of the CDR3: TGTGCCAGCAGCGGACCTTCGACAGGGGACTATGGCTACACCTTC. Translating it yields CASSGPSTGDYGYTF.